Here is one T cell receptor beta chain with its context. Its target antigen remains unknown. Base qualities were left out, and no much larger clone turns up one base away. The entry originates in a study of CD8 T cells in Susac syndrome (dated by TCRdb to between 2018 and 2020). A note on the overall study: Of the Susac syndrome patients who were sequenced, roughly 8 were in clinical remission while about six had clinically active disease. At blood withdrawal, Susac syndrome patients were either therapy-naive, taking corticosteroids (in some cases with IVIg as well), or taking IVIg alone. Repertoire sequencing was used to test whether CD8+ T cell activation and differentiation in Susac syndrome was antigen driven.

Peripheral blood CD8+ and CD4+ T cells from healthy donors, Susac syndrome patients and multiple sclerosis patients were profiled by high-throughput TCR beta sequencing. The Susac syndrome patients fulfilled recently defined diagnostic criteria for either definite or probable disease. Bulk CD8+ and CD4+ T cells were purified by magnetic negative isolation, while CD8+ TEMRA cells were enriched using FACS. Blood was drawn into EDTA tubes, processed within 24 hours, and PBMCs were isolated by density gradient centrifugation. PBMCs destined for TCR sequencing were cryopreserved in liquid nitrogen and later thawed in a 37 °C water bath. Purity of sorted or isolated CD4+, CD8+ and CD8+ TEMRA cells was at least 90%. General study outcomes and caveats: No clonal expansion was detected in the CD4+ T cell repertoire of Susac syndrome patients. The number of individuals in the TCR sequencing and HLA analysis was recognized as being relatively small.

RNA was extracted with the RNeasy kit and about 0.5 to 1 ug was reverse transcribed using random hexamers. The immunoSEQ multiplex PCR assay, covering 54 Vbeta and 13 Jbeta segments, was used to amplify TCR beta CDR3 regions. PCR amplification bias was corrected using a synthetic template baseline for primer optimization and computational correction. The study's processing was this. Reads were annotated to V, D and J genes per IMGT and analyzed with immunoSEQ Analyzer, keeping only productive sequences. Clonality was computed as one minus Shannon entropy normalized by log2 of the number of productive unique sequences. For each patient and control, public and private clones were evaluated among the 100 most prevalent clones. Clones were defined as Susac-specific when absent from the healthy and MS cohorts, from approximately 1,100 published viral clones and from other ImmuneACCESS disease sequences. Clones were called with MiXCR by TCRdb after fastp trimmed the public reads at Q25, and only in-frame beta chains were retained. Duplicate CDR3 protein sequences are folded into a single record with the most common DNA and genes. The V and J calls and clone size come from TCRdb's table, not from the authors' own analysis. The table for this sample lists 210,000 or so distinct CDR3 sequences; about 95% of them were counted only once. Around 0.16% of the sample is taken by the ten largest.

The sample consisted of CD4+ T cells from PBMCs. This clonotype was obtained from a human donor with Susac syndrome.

The CDR3 reads CALKEGRHEQYF. The DNA sequence is TGTGCTTTAAAGGAGGGGCGCCACGAGCAGTACTTC. The V gene is TRBV30 and the J gene is TRBJ2-7; D gene: possibly TRBD2, on 6 matching bases. From its cysteine to its phenylalanine, the CDR3 spans 12 amino acids. CDR3 DNA only is kept here, 36 bases in frame from base 1. In the germline V gene (reference sequence), CDR1 corresponds to GTSNPN and CDR2 to SVGIG. Joined to the reference TRBV30 and TRBJ2-7 proteins, this CDR3 gives the full variable domain: SQTIHQWPATLVQPVGSPLSLECTVEGTSNPNLYWYRQAAGRGLQLLFYSVGIGQISSEVPQNLSASRPQDRQFILSSKKLLLSDSGFYLCALKEGRHEQYFGPGTRLTVT.